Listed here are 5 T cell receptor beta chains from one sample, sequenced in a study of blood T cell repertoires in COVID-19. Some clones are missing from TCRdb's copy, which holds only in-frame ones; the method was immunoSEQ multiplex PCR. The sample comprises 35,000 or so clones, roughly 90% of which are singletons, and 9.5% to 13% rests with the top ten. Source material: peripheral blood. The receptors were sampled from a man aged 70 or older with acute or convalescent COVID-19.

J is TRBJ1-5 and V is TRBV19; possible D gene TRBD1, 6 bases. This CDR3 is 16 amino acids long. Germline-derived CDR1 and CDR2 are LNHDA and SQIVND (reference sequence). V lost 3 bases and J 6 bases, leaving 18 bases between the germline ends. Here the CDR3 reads CASSMGGRGSSQPQHF. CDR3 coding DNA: TGTGCCAGTAGTATGGGCGGCAGGGGTTCCAGTCAGCCCCAGCATTTT.

The CDR3 spells CASSTRESPYEQYF. In DNA, the CDR3 is TGTGCCAGCAGCACGCGGGAGTCCCCCTACGAGCAGTACTTC. V usage is TRBV9 and J usage is TRBJ2-7; 7 positions agree with TRBD2. There are 14 residues in the CDR3. The J segment lost 2 bases and the V segment lost 4 bases, leaving 6 bases of the junction unmatched. Germline CDR1 SGDLS, CDR2 YYNGEE.

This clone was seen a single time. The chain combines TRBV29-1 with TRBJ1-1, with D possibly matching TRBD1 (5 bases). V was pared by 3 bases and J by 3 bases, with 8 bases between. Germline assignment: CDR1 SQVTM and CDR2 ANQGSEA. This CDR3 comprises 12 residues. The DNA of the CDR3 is TGCAGCGTTGATGGGGGGGACACTGAAGCTTTCTTT. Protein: CSVDGGDTEAFF.

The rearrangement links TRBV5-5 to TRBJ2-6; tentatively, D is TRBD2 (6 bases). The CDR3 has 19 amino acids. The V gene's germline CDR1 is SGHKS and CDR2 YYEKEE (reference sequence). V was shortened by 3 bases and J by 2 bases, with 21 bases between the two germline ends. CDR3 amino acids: CASSSQSKPGVTGANVLTF. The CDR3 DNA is TGTGCCAGCAGCTCTCAGAGCAAACCGGGGGTAACTGGGGCCAACGTCCTGACTTTC.

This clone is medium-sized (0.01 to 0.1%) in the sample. CDR3 amino acids: CASSLVIQGGQPQHF. The CDR3 region has the DNA TGTGCCAGCAGCTTAGTGATACAGGGCGGTCAGCCCCAGCATTTT. The chain employs TRBV7-8 and TRBJ1-5; TRBD1 is a possible D gene (6 bases). With 1 base removed from V and 6 bases from J, the gap between germline ends came to 13 bases. The CDR3 length is 15 residues. CDR1 and CDR2 (germline): SGHVS, FQNEAQ.